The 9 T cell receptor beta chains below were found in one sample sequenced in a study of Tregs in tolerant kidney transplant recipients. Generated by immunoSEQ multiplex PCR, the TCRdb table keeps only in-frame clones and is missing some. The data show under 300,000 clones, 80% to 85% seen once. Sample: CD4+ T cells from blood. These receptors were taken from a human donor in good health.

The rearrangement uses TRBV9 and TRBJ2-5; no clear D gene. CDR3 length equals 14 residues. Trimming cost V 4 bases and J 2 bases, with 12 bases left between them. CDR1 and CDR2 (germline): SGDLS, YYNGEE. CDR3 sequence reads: CASSYGYTQETQYF. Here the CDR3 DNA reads TGTGCCAGCAGCTACGGCTATACACAAGAGACCCAGTACTTC.

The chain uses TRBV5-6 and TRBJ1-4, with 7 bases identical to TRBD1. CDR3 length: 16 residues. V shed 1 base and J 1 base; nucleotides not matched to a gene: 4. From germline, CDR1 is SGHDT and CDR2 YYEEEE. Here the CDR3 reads CASSLLHRGTNEKLFF. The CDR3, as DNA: TGTGCCAGCAGCTTGTTACACAGGGGAACTAATGAAAAACTGTTTTTT.

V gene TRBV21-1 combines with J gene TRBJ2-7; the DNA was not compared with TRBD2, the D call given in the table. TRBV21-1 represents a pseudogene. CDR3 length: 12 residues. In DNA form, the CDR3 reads TGTGCCAGCAGCCCCGTCGGCTACGAGCAGTACTTC. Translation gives CASSPVGYEQYF.

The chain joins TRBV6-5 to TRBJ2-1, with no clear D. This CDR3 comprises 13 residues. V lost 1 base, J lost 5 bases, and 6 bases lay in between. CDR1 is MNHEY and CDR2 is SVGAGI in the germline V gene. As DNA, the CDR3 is TGTGCCAGCAGTTACTATCGGAACAATGAGCAGTTCTTC. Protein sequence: CASSYYRNNEQFF.

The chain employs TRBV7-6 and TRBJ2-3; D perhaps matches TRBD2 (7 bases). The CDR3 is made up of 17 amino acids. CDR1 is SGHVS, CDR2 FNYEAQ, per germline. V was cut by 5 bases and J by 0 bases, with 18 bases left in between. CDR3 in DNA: TGTGCCAGCAGCCGAAAAGGGGGGGAGCTAAGCACAGATACGCAGTATTTT. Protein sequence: CASSRKGGELSTDTQYF.

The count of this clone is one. The CDR3 sequence is CASRQRTSSTDTQYF. The CDR3 DNA is TGTGCCAGCAGGCAGCGGACTTCTTCCACAGATACGCAGTATTTT. The chain is built from TRBV2 and TRBJ2-3; TRBD2 might be the D (5 bases). Trimming stripped 6 bases from V and 2 bases from J, with 15 bases between. The CDR3 consists of 15 residues. Germline CDR1 is SNHLY and CDR2 is FYNNEI.

Here the CDR3 reads CASSYEYRAGYEQYF. The CDR3 nucleotides read TGTGCCAGCAGTTACGAATACAGGGCGGGCTATGAGCAGTACTTC. The chain employs TRBV6-5 and TRBJ2-5, with D possibly being TRBD1 (6 bases). CDR1 is MNHEY, CDR2 SVGAGI, per germline. V shed 2 bases and J shed 11 bases, with 21 bases lying between them. The CDR3 runs 15 residues.

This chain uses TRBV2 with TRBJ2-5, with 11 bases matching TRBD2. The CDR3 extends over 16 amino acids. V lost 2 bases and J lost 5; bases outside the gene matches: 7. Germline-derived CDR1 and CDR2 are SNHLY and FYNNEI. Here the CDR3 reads CASSELTLAGVETQYF. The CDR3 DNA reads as TGTGCCAGCAGTGAACTAACACTAGCGGGGGTGGAGACCCAGTACTTC.

In DNA, the CDR3 is TGTGCCAGCTCACCATCTACTACACAAGAGACCCAGTACTTC. Translated, it gives CASSPSTTQETQYF. V usage is TRBV18 and J usage is TRBJ2-5; D unresolved. Trimming pared 2 bases from V and 2 bases from J, leaving 9 bases between. Per germline, CDR1 KGHSH and CDR2 LQKENI. The CDR3 totals 14 residues.